Listed below are T cell receptor beta chains from one sample, sequenced in a study of T cells in Graves' hyperthyroidism and ophthalmopathy. TCRdb reanalysed the multiplex PCR reads using MiXCR and keeps one entry per CDR3 protein. The sample holds 560,000 or so distinct CDR3 sequences, around 42% seen once. Sample: peripheral blood or thyroid tissue (not recorded which). These receptors were taken from a woman under 30 with Graves' hyperthyroidism. Both conserved end residues are part of each CDR3. A D gene is named only where the DNA matches it firmly. Clone sizes are given selectively: once, few, many, or a class where the clone is expanded.

size	D	V	J	DNA	CDR3
.	.	TRBV7-2	TRBJ1-1	TGTGCCAGCACCTGGACAGTTTCGAACACTGAAGCTTTCTTT	CASTWTVSNTEAFF
.	.	TRBV7-9	TRBJ2-2	TGTGCCAGCAGCGATCGACAAATGAACACCGGGGAGCTGTTTTTT	CASSDRQMNTGELFF
.	TRBD2	TRBV25-1	TRBJ2-7	TGTGCCAGCAGTGCCACATCGGGACTAGCGGGGTCCGAGCAGTACTTC	CASSATSGLAGSEQYF
many	TRBD2	TRBV10-3	TRBJ2-6	TGTGCCATCAGTGAGTCCCTGGGGGTAGCGGGACGGACTGGGGCCAACGTCCTGACTTTC	CAISESLGVAGRTGANVLTF
many	.	TRBV2	TRBJ1-5	TGTGCCAGCATGGGCCGGGATAGGCGTCAGCCCCAGCATTTT	CASMGRDRRQPQHF
few	.	TRBV7-3	TRBJ1-1	TGTGCCAGCAGCTTAGGGATGCGGTTTAACACTGAAGCTTTCTTT	CASSLGMRFNTEAFF
.	TRBD1	TRBV29-1	TRBJ1-2	TGCAGCGCAGCCGGGACAGGGCCCAAGGCTTATGGCTACACCTTC	CSAAGTGPKAYGYTF
.	.	TRBV29-1	TRBJ1-2	TGCAGCGTAACTAGCGGGAGGAGCTATGGCTACACCTTC	CSVTSGRSYGYTF
once	TRBD1	TRBV19	TRBJ2-7	TGTGCCAGTAGTATGGCTCCGGGACAGAACTCCTACGGGCAGTACTTC	CASSMAPGQNSYGQYF
.	.	TRBV24-1	TRBJ2-7	TGTGCCTGGAGTGTGCGGTACGAGCAGTACTTC	CAWSVRYEQYF
.	.	TRBV29-1	TRBJ1-2	TGCAGCTCTCGGGAGAACTATGGCTACACCTTC	CSSRENYGYTF
.	TRBD2	TRBV5-5	TRBJ2-7	TGTGCCAGCAGCCAACGACTAGCGGGAGATGGGTACGAGCAGTACTTC	CASSQRLAGDGYEQYF
many	.	TRBV7-6	TRBJ1-1	TGTGCCAGCAGCACCTCGAACACTGAAGCTTTCTTT	CASSTSNTEAFF
.	.	TRBV14	TRBJ1-2	TGTGCCAGCAGGGGCCGAAGAACTAACTATGGCTACACCTTC	CASRGRRTNYGYTF
few	TRBD1	TRBV6-5	TRBJ2-6	TGTGCCAGCAGTTGGGACAGTTCTGGGGCCAACGTCCTGACTTTC	CASSWDSSGANVLTF
.	.	TRBV18	TRBJ1-6	TGTGCCAGCTCGCTAAGACAGAGGAATAATTCACCCCTCCACTTT	CASSLRQRNNSPLHF
.	TRBD2	TRBV11-3	TRBJ2-7	TGTGCCAGCAGCTTCCGCGGACTAGCGGGAGGGCTCTACGAGCAGTACTTC	CASSFRGLAGGLYEQYF
many	.	TRBV14	TRBJ2-7	TGTGCCAGCAGCCAGCAGCTCTACGAGCAGTACTTC	CASSQQLYEQYF
few	.	TRBV10-3	TRBJ1-4	TGTGCCAGCGGGGACCAAAGCTCAGCAACTAATGAAAAACTGTTTTTT	CASGDQSSATNEKLFF
.	.	TRBV20-1	TRBJ2-7	TGCAGTGCTAGAGACCTGAGACGCTCCTACGAGCAGTACTTC	CSARDLRRSYEQYF
few	.	TRBV2	TRBJ1-6	TGTGCCAGCAGTTTACGGCAGGGGATTAATTCACCCCTCCACTTT	CASSLRQGINSPLHF
.	.	TRBV9	TRBJ2-7	TGTGCCAGCAGCGTGACAGACGCCTACGAGCAGTACTTC	CASSVTDAYEQYF
.	.	TRBV7-8	TRBJ2-2	TGTGCCAGCAGCTTATCCCGACGAGTAACCGGGGAGCTGTTTTTT	CASSLSRRVTGELFF
.	TRBD1	TRBV7-9	TRBJ1-1	TGTGCCAGCAGCCCGGGACAGGGGAAAGCTTTCTTT	CASSPGQGKAFF
few	.	TRBV2	TRBJ1-2	TGTGCCAGCAGTGAAACCTTGACAGAGGTCTATGGCTACACCTTC	CASSETLTEVYGYTF
many	TRBD2	TRBV20-1	TRBJ2-5	TGCAGTGCTAGCCCCAGCGGGACCCAAGAGACCCAGTACTTC	CSASPSGTQETQYF
.	TRBD1	TRBV29-1	TRBJ2-7	TGCAGCGTTGTAAGCAGGGGGTCCTACGAGCAGTACTTC	CSVVSRGSYEQYF
few	.	TRBV29-1	TRBJ1-1	TGCAGTGCTCGGACGGTGAGCCCTGAAGCTTTCTTT	CSARTVSPEAFF
.	.	TRBV5-5	TRBJ1-1	TGTGCCAGCAGCTCGGAGACAGGTACTGAAGCTTTCTTT	CASSSETGTEAFF
.	.	TRBV12-3/TRBV12-4	TRBJ1-4	TGTGCCAGCAGTTTTAGTCAGGGTACTGAAAAACTGTTTTTT	CASSFSQGTEKLFF
many	TRBD1	TRBV19	TRBJ1-1	TGTGCCAGTAGTAGGACAGGGAGGACTGAAGCTTTCTTT	CASSRTGRTEAFF
.	.	TRBV6-2/TRBV6-3	TRBJ1-2	TGTGCCAGCAGTTACTCGACCGGGTGGAATAACTATGGCTACACCTTC	CASSYSTGWNNYGYTF
few	.	TRBV10-3	TRBJ2-2	TGTGCCATCAGTGAGAAGGGAGGCACCGGGGAGCTGTTTTTT	CAISEKGGTGELFF
.	TRBD1	TRBV6-4	TRBJ1-4	TGTGCCAGCAGTGACCCACGTTCCCTGACAGGGGGATCCGAAAAACTGTTTTTT	CASSDPRSLTGGSEKLFF
.	.	TRBV6-2/TRBV6-3	TRBJ2-5	TGTGCCAGCAGGGTTGCTCCATCGGAGACCCAGTACTTC	CASRVAPSETQYF
.	.	TRBV10-3	TRBJ2-7	TGTGCCATCAGGTACGGGGAGGGGGCCTACGAGCAGTACTTC	CAIRYGEGAYEQYF
many	.	TRBV5-1	TRBJ1-1	TGTGCCAGCAGCTTAGCCGTTATGAACACTGAAGCTTTCTTT	CASSLAVMNTEAFF
.	TRBD1	TRBV6-5	TRBJ1-1	TGTGCCAGCAGTTACCGGGACAGGGCGCGGGGACCTGAAGCTTTCTTT	CASSYRDRARGPEAFF
once	TRBD1	TRBV9	TRBJ2-2	TGTGCCAGCAGCCGTAACAGGGGGCAGACCGGGGAGCTGTTTTTT	CASSRNRGQTGELFF
few	.	TRBV7-2	TRBJ2-7	TGTGCCAGCAGCTTAATACAGGGCTACGAGCAGTACTTC	CASSLIQGYEQYF
.	TRBD1	TRBV6-4	TRBJ2-2	TGTGCCAGCAGTGACATCACAGGGGCCGGGGAGCTGTTTTTT	CASSDITGAGELFF
few	.	TRBV9	TRBJ1-3	TGTGCCAGCAGCGCCCCTGGAGCTGAGAGCTCTGGAAACACCATATATTTT	CASSAPGAESSGNTIYF
many	.	TRBV7-9	TRBJ2-7	TGTGCCAGCAGCTTAGCAGGGATGAGAGACGAGCAGTACTTC	CASSLAGMRDEQYF
many	.	TRBV7-9	TRBJ2-6	TGTGCCAGCAGCTTATGGCAGGGTTTAACCTCTGGGGCCAACGTCCTGACTTTC	CASSLWQGLTSGANVLTF
few	.	TRBV14	TRBJ2-5	TGTGCCAGCAGCCAAGTTACAGGACTTCAAGAGACCCAGTACTTC	CASSQVTGLQETQYF
.	.	TRBV7-8	TRBJ2-7	TGTGCCAGCAGCTTAGGGGCCACTCCACCCTTGTACTTC	CASSLGATPPLYF
many	TRBD1	TRBV5-1	TRBJ1-4	TGCGCCAGCAGCTTGGGGGACAGTGGTGAAAAACTGTTTTTT	CASSLGDSGEKLFF
many	TRBD1	TRBV7-8	TRBJ1-5	TGTGCCAGCAGCTTAGCCAGGGGGAGCAATCAGCCCCAGCATTTT	CASSLARGSNQPQHF
.	.	TRBV24-1	TRBJ2-1	TGTGCCACCAGTGATTTGACAGGGAGTGGCGATGAGCAGTTCTTC	CATSDLTGSGDEQFF
.	TRBD2	TRBV20-1	TRBJ2-3	TGCAGTGCTTCCGGGACTAGCGGGATCACAGATACGCAGTATTTT	CSASGTSGITDTQYF
.	TRBD1	TRBV12-3/TRBV12-4	TRBJ1-2	TGTGCCAGCAGTTTTGACAGGGTTTTCTATGGCTACACCTTC	CASSFDRVFYGYTF
.	.	TRBV5-1	TRBJ2-2	TGCGCCAGCAGCCAAGACGGCGGATCGGGCACCGGGGAGCTGTTTTTT	CASSQDGGSGTGELFF
.	TRBD2	TRBV10-3	TRBJ2-7	TGTGCCATCAGTGAACCCCGATCGTCCACTACTAGCGGGGCCTCCTACGAGCAGTACTTC	CAISEPRSSTTSGASYEQYF
many	TRBD1	TRBV2	TRBJ1-5	TGTGCCAGCAGTAACAAAAACAGGGGTGGCGGTCAGCCCCAGCATTTT	CASSNKNRGGGQPQHF